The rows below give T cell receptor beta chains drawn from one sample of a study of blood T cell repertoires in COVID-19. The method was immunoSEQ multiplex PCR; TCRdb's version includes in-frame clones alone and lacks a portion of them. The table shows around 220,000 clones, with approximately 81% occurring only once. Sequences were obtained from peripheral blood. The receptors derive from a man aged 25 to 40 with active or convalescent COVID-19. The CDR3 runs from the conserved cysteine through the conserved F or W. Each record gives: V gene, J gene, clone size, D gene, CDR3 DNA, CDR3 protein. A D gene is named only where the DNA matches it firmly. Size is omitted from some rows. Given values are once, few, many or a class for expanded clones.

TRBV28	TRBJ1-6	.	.	TGTGCCAGCAGTTTGAGCTGGGAGGGATCACCCCTCCACTTT	CASSLSWEGSPLHF
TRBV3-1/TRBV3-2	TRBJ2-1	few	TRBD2	TGTGCCAGCAGCCTCGGGACTAGCGGGAGTACTGAGCAGTTCTTC	CASSLGTSGSTEQFF
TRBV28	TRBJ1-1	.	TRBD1	TGTGCCATCGTCGCCCCCGGGACAGCGAACACTGAAGCTTTCTTT	CAIVAPGTANTEAFF
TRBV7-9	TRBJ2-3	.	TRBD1	TGTGCCAGCAGCATAACTCAGGGGGCAGGGGATACGCAGTATTTT	CASSITQGAGDTQYF
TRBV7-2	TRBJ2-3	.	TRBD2	TGTGCCAGCAGCAACCCACTAGCGGGGGACACAGATACGCAGTATTTT	CASSNPLAGDTDTQYF
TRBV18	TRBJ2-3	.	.	TGTGCCAGCTCACGAGGCGCGGGCACTTCTAGCACAGATACGCAGTATTTT	CASSRGAGTSSTDTQYF
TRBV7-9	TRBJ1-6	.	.	TGTGCCAGCAGCGAACAGGGAGCGAGCTCACCCCTCCACTTT	CASSEQGASSPLHF
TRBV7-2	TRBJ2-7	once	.	TGTGCCAGCAGCTCCGGACTGAACGAGCAGTACTTC	CASSSGLNEQYF
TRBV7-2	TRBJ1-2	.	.	TGTGCCAGCAGCTTAGGAGGCGTTTCTGGCTACACCTTC	CASSLGGVSGYTF
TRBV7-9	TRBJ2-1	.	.	TGTGCCAGCAGCCCCCTTTGGGCCCCATACAATGAGCAGTTCTTC	CASSPLWAPYNEQFF
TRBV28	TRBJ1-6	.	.	TGTGCCAGCAGTTTAGTCCGGGGTGGCTCACCCCTCCACTTT	CASSLVRGGSPLHF
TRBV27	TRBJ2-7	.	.	TGTGCCAGCAGTTACAAAGCGGGTTCCTACGAGCAGTACTTC	CASSYKAGSYEQYF
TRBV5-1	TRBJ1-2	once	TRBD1	TGCGCCAGCAGCCCAGGCCTGGGACAGCTCTATGGCTACACCTTC	CASSPGLGQLYGYTF
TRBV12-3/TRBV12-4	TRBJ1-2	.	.	TGTGCCAGCAGTTTCTGGCAGAACTATGGCTACACCTTC	CASSFWQNYGYTF
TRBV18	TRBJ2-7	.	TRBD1	TGTGCCAGCTCACGAGACAGGGGCGAGCAGTACTTC	CASSRDRGEQYF
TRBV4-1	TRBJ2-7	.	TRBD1	TGCGCCAGCAGCCGGGATTTACAGGGGGCGTGGAACGAGCAGTACTTC	CASSRDLQGAWNEQYF
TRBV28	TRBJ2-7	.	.	TGTGCCAGCAGTTTATCGGTCTCCTCCTACGAGCAGTACTTC	CASSLSVSSYEQYF
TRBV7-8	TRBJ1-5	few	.	TGTGCCAGCAGCTTAGTGACAGAAAATCAGCCCCAGCATTTT	CASSLVTENQPQHF
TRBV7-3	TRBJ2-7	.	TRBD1	TGTGCCAGCAGCTTAATGGGGACAGGGATGGACGAGCAGTACTTC	CASSLMGTGMDEQYF
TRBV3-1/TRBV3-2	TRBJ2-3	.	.	TGTGCCAGCAGCCAGTTTGGAGCTAGCACAGATACGCAGTATTTT	CASSQFGASTDTQYF
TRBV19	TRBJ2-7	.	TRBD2	TGTGCCAGTAGTCCGACTAGCGGCTACGAGCAGTACTTC	CASSPTSGYEQYF
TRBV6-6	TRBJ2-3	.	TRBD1	TGTGCCAGCAGTTACCAGGGGGCTTCCACAGATACGCAGTATTTT	CASSYQGASTDTQYF